This record concerns one T cell receptor beta chain sequence. The data were obtained in a study of blood T cell repertoires in COVID-19. As for the study in general: The cDNA or gDNA used as material had been derived from T cells, B-cell-depleted T cells, or PBMCs.

Recovered participants had two consecutive negative NP/OP PCR tests, healthcare professional clearance, or symptom resolution. CDR3 length equals 15 residues. With 6 bases clipped from V and 2 bases from J, the junction kept 6 bases outside the gene matches. From germline, CDR1 is LGHDT and CDR2 YNNKEL (reference sequence). In the original processing: Using reference gene primer amplification, nucleated cell counts were estimated. Sequencing was performed with immunoSEQ multiplex PCR; in TCRdb, only in-frame clones are kept and a portion is missing. V and J calls and clone size are given by that table; D and trimming were obtained from the DNA. The table lists about 180,000 clones, around 88% of them singletons.

This TCR was sampled from a woman in her 30s who had recovered from COVID-19. Material: PBMCs or T cells enriched from blood (not recorded which). J is TRBJ1-2 and V is TRBV3-1 (or the pseudogene TRBV3-2), with 10 bases matching TRBD1. The CDR3 sequence is CASSDVGQGNYGYTF. The DNA for the CDR3 is TGTGCCAGCAGTGACGTGGGACAGGGGAACTATGGCTACACCTTC.